This T cell receptor (beta chain) was sequenced during a study of beta chain features in type 1 diabetes (dated 2018 in TCRdb). Looking at the study overall: Mean age, gender distribution, total cell number and subset yield were not different between patients and healthy donors. Naive and central memory subsets were obtained from all 30 or so donors, but regulatory and stem cell-like memory subsets were isolated from only 8 patients and roughly eight healthy donors. The study compared the TCRB repertoires of sorted circulating CD4+ T cell subsets in recently diagnosed type 1 diabetes patients with those in matched healthy donors. Across all samples, approximately 98,000,000 sorted cells were examined, and cell number per subset correlated strongly with RNA yield.

The paper's findings and limits, for the study overall: Because small numbers of individuals were included in the HLA sub-analyses, any influence of HLA type on TCRB rearrangement was left unresolved. The naive, central memory and regulatory TCRB repertoires appeared to resemble one another more closely among patients than among healthy donors. Shorter templates might have been favored by PCR, but patient and control samples were amplified and corrected together, so both groups would have been affected equally by any skew. At VDJ recombination sites, patients with type 1 diabetes made fewer insertions and deleted more nucleotides, a pattern implying thymic rearrangement abnormalities. Type 1 diabetes patients showed a moderate but significant shortening of TCRB CDR3 length in all four CD4+ subsets. Because cDNA was sequenced instead of genomic DNA, activated cells with high expression could be over-represented, although the groups did not differ in activation or CD3 levels.

Comments on this clone: This clone's antigen is unknown. No quality values exist for individual bases; no much larger clone is one base distant.

Each donor gave one peripheral blood draw, about 100 mL on average, collected into heparinised tubes. A BD FACSAria II was used to sort naive, central memory, regulatory and stem cell-like memory CD4+ T cells with a panel that included CD45RO, CCR7, CD25, CD127, CD95 and CD27. All sorted populations exceeded 98% purity. PBMCs were isolated right away by Lymphoprep density gradient centrifugation and were stained directly, without culture. To minimize batch effects, samples were stained and sorted in pairs, one healthy donor with one patient per experiment. CDR1 and CDR2 (LGHNA, YSLEER) derive from the germline V gene. The germline V and J ends show losses of 4 bases and 6 bases respectively, and no gene match explains 15 bases of the junction. From cysteine to phenylalanine, the CDR3 is 17 amino acids long. The sequence is cut down to CDR3 DNA, 51 bases in frame from base 1. The entire amount of isolated RNA was reverse transcribed using the High Capacity cDNA Reverse Transcription Kit, so the sequenced TCRB transcripts were expressed ones. Deep immunoSEQ sequencing was applied to naive, central memory and regulatory T cell samples, giving an average of around 4 million total reads per sample. Sorted cells were lysed in RLT buffer and RNA was extracted with DNase-treated RNeasy Micro or Mini kits, depending on cell number. Each cell subset was processed separately to prevent cross-contamination, with patient and healthy donor samples processed together. The immunoSEQ multiplex PCR was used to amplify TCRB sequences from cDNA, generating 87-bp fragments that spanned the CDR3 region. Sequencing of the amplicons was performed on the Illumina HiSeq platform. As for the original processing: Synthetic template baselines were used to correct PCR bias computationally, reads within Hamming distance 2 were collapsed together, and singletons that could not be merged were discarded. By aligning reads against IMGT, V, D and J genes, CDR3 length, and insertions or deletions at six rearrangement sites were assigned. Within each subset, clonotype counts were normalized to sorted cell number, and only after that were true diversity and Gini coefficients computed with the tcR R package. The overlap coefficient, calculated on TCRB nucleotide sequences, was used to measure repertoire sharing. As a proxy for the pre-selection repertoire, out-of-frame TCRB sequences from naive cells were analyzed. TCRdb took over this immuneACCESS table, retaining in-frame rearrangements with V and J assigned. Such tables are incomplete; in checked studies, under half of the missing clones stem from an unresolved V gene, and the remainder is unexplained. V and J calls and clone size are copied from that table; D and trimming were computed from the DNA. Counted in this sample were fewer than 550,000 clones; 9.5% to 12% of them appeared once. The leading ten clones occupy 0.035% to 0.05% of the sample.

The chain employs TRBV4-3 and TRBJ2-3; TRBD2 fits 8 bases in the junction. The TCR originated in a young woman in good health. The sequenced material came from naive CD4+ T cells from blood. What the cell subset or site label conveys for this sample: true naive CD4+ T cells. The bases read TGCGCCAGCAGCCCGAGACTAGCGCAAATGGGGGCGGATACGCAGTATTTT. This translates into CASSPRLAQMGADTQYF.